These 9 T cell receptor beta chains originate from one sample sequenced in a study of T cell repertoires in cytomegalovirus infection. What these receptors recognize is not known. TCRdb passed the reads through MiXCR, listing each CDR3 protein once. The repertoire has a few hundred thousand distinct CDR3 sequences, 35% to 50% of them found once; the top ten carry about 48%. Source: cultured PBMCs, taken from culture after CMV antigen stimulation. These TCRs come from a human donor in good health (CMV status not recorded). Some clones in this sample may be carry-over from other donors' samples.

This clonotype has at least ten counts. The rearrangement uses TRBV7-2 and TRBJ2-7, with unresolved D. The ends were cut back, 4 bases at V and 3 bases at J, with 7 bases in the middle. CDR3 length: 12 amino acids. Germline CDR1 reads SGHTA; CDR2 reads FQGNSA. CDR3 sequence reads: CASSSGRYEQYF. DNA of the CDR3: TGTGCCAGCAGCTCGGGCCGCTACGAGCAGTACTTC.

The rearrangement joins TRBV11-2 to TRBJ2-7; D is ambiguous. Germline lookup yields CDR1 SGHAT and CDR2 FQNNGV. The CDR3 totals 14 residues. Deletions cut 5 bases from V and 5 bases from J, with 16 bases between. The CDR3 loop reads CASSPAGYMDEQYF. As DNA, the CDR3 is TGTGCCAGCAGCCCGGCCGGGTACATGGACGAGCAGTACTTC.

The CDR3 sequence is CASSLNGFSYNEQFF. The DNA of the CDR3 is TGTGCCAGCAGTTTAAACGGCTTCAGTTACAATGAGCAGTTCTTC. V usage is TRBV27 and J usage is TRBJ2-1; D is unclear. The V and J ends lost 2 bases and 4 bases respectively, with 12 bases between them. Germline-derived CDR1 and CDR2 are MNHEY and SMNVEV (reference sequence). This CDR3 has 15 amino acids.

This chain connects TRBV7-8 to TRBJ1-6; 7 bases fit TRBD1. The germline V gene encodes CDR1 SGHVS and CDR2 FQNEAQ. This CDR3 contains 15 residues. The V segment lost 1 base and the J segment 7 bases; nucleotides outside the gene matches: 4. Written as DNA, the CDR3 is TGTGCCAGCAGCTTAGGAAGGACAGGCAATTCACCCCTCCACTTT. Translation: CASSLGRTGNSPLHF.

As DNA, the CDR3 is TGTGCCAGCAGTTATACGAAGGTCGGGAGATACGAGCAGTACTTC. Protein sequence: CASSYTKVGRYEQYF. V usage is TRBV27 and J usage is TRBJ2-7; D perhaps matches TRBD2 (6 bases). The CDR3 consists of 15 residues. Trimming pared 4 bases from V and 4 bases from J, leaving 17 bases between. The germline V gene has CDR1 MNHEY and CDR2 SMNVEV (reference sequence).

This chain connects TRBV6-1 to TRBJ1-2, with 8 nucleotides matching TRBD1. J was trimmed by 4 bases and V by 2 bases; bases with no gene match: 0. Germline V gene data show CDR1 as MNHNS and CDR2 as SASEGT. This CDR3 comprises 13 residues. This CDR3 reads CASSETGGYGYTF. In DNA, the CDR3 is TGTGCCAGCAGTGAAACAGGGGGCTATGGCTACACCTTC.

V is TRBV7-8 and J is TRBJ2-3; D is possibly TRBD2 (6 bases). Trimming removed 5 bases from V and 6 bases from J, with 21 bases in between. The length of the CDR3 is 16 residues. Germline values: CDR1 SGHVS, CDR2 FQNEAQ. The CDR3 DNA reads TGTGCCAGCAGCGCGTGGGACTCCCTCTTCAGGGATACGCAGTATTTT. Translated, it gives CASSAWDSLFRDTQYF. The full variable domain, with the rest looked up from reference TRBV7-8 and TRBJ2-3, is GAGVSQSPRYKVAKRGQDVALRCDPISGHVSLFWYQQALGQGPEFLTYFQNEAQLDKSGLPSDRFFAERPEGSVSTLKIQRTQQEDSAVYLCASSAWDSLFRDTQYFGPGTRLTVL.

This clonotype was detected a few times. This rearrangement joins TRBV7-2 to TRBJ2-7; D unresolved. Trimming stripped 0 bases from V and 2 bases from J, with 17 bases between. CDR1 is SGHTA and CDR2 is FQGNSA in the germline V gene. The CDR3 extends over 17 amino acids. CDR3 protein: CASSLAPITWVAYEQYF. DNA for the CDR3: TGTGCCAGCAGCTTAGCCCCTATAACCTGGGTGGCCTACGAGCAGTACTTC.

The rearrangement links TRBV7-9 to TRBJ2-2, with D uncertain. V was trimmed by 4 bases and J by 8 bases, leaving 8 bases between them. The germline V gene has CDR1 SEHNR and CDR2 FQNEAQ (reference sequence). The length of the CDR3 is 12 residues. The CDR3 sequence is CASSSLNGELFF. For the CDR3, the DNA is TGTGCCAGCAGCTCCTTGAATGGGGAGCTGTTTTTT. Full variable domain (missing parts from reference TRBV7-9 and TRBJ2-2): DTGVSQNPRHKITKRGQNVTFRCDPISEHNRLYWYRQTLGQGPEFLTYFQNEAQLEKSRLLSDRFSAERPKGSFSTLEIQRTEQGDSAMYLCASSSLNGELFFGEGSRLTVL.